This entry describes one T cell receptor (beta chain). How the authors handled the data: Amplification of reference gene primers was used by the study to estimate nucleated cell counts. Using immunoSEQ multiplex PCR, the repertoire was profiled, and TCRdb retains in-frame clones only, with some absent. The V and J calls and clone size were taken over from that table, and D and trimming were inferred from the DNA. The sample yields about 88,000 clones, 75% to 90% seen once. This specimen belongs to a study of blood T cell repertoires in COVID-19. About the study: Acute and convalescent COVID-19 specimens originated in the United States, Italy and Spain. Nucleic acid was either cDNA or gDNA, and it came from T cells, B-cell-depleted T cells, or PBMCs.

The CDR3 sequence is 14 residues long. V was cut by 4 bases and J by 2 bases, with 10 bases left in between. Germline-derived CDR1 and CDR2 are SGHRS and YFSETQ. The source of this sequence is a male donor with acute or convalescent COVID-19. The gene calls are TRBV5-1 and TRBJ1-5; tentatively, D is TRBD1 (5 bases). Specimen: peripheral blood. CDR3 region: CASSPWGGNQPQHF. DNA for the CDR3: TGCGCCAGCAGCCCCTGGGGCGGCAATCAGCCCCAGCATTTT.